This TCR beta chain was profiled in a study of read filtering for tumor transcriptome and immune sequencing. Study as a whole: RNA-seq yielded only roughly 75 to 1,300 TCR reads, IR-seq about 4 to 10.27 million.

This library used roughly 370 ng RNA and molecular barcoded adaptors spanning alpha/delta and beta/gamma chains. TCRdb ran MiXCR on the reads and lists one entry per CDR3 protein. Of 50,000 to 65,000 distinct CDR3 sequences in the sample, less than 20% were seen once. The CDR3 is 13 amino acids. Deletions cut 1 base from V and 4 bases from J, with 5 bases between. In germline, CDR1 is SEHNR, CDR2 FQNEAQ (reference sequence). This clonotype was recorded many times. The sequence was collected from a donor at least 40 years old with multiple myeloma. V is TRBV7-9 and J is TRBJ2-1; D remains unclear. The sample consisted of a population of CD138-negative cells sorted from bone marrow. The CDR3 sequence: CASSLDLYNEQFF. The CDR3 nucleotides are TGTGCCAGCAGCTTAGACCTTTACAATGAGCAGTTCTTC.